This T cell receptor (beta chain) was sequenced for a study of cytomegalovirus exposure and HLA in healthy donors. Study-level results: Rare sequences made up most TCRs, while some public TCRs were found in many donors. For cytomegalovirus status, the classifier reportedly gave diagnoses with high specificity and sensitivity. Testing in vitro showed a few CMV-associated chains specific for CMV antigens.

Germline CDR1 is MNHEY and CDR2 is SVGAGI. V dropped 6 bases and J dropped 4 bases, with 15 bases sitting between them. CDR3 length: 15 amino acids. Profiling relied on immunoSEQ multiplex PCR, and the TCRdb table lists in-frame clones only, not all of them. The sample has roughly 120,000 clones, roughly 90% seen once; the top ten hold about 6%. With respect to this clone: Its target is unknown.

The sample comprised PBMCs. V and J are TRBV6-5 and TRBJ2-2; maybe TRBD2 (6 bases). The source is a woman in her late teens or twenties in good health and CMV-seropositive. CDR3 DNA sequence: TGTGCCAGCAGGGCTCTTTCGCGGGGCACCGGGGAGCTGTTTTTT. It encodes CASRALSRGTGELFF.